This TCR beta chain comes out of a study of CD8+ T cells in alopecia areata. Sequencing templates came from extracted RNA that was reverse transcribed into cDNA. The data were produced by immunoSEQ multiplex PCR, yet TCRdb's version contains in-frame clones alone and is incomplete. This table has some 200,000 clones, over 40% appearing once. The CDR3 has 11 amino acids. The germline CDR1 and CDR2 sequences are MGHRA and YSYEKL. V gave up 6 bases and J gave up 10 bases, with 10 bases separating them. Treatment of the sample: oral pan-JAK inhibitor, 5-10 mg twice daily. The study team obtained lesional scalp punch biopsies and peripheral blood from alopecia areata patients. This clone was seen only a few times.

The TCR originated in a human donor with alopecia areata. The sample consisted of CD4+ T cells sorted from blood, taken at approximately week 37, from a patient treated with tofacitinib. The V and J genes are TRBV4-1 and TRBJ2-1; D ambiguous. The CDR3 spells CASSFRTEQFF. The DNA for the CDR3 is TGCGCCAGCAGTTTTAGAACCGAGCAGTTCTTC.